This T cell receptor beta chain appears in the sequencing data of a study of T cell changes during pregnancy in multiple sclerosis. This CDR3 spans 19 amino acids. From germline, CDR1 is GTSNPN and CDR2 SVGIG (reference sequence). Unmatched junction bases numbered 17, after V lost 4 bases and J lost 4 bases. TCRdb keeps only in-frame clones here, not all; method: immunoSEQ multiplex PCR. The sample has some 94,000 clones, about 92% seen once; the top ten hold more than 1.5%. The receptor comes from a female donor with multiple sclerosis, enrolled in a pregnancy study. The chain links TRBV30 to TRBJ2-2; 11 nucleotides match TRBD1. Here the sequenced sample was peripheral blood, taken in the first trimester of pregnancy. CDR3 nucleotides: TGTGCCTGGACTCTCCGGGACAGGGGGTCACGGCTCCGCACCGGGGAGCTGTTTTTT. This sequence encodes CAWTLRDRGSRLRTGELFF.